A single sample gave rise to the 18 T cell receptor beta chains below, sequenced in a study of blood T cell repertoires in COVID-19. Assay used: immunoSEQ multiplex PCR; TCRdb lists only in-frame clones, some missing. The sample includes 60,000 to 70,000 clones, just over 85% of them seen just once. Input material: peripheral blood. The source of these receptors is a woman aged 60-75 years with acute or convalescent COVID-19.

The count of this clone is one. The chain recombines TRBV5-8 with TRBJ2-1; D unresolved. From germline, CDR1 is SGHTS and CDR2 YDEGEE. This CDR3 has 16 amino acids. The V end was cut by 0 bases, the J end by 0 bases, with 10 bases between. As DNA, the CDR3 is TGTGCCAGCAGCTTGGGCAGGCAGAGCTCCTACAATGAGCAGTTCTTC. Amino acid sequence: CASSLGRQSSYNEQFF.

The CDR3 loop reads CASSAAGPSDQPQHF. CDR3 coding DNA: TGTGCCAGCAGTGCCGCAGGTCCTTCCGATCAGCCCCAGCATTTT. The chain has TRBV28 and TRBJ1-5; D remains ambiguous. Between the trimmed V and J ends, which lost 5 bases and 5 bases, there was a span of 16 bases. The CDR3 totals 15 residues. CDR1 is MDHEN and CDR2 is SYDVKM in the germline V gene. The full variable domain, rest sourced from reference TRBV28 and TRBJ1-5, is DVKVTQSSRYLVKRTGEKVFLECVQDMDHENMFWYRQDPGLGLRLIYFSYDVKMKEKGDIPEGYSVSREKKERFSLILESASTNQTSMYLCASSAAGPSDQPQHFGDGTRLSIL.

The chain has TRBV5-8 and TRBJ2-5, with D uncertain. V lost 5 bases and J 5 bases, leaving 13 bases between the germline ends. Germline V gives CDR1 SGHTS, CDR2 YDEGEE. This CDR3 region has 13 residues. CDR3 nucleotide sequence: TGTGCCAGCAGTCCTAGGTCCCGGGAGACCCAGTACTTC. The encoded protein is CASSPRSRETQYF. Variable domain in full (rest from reference TRBV5-8 and TRBJ2-5): EAGVTQSPTHLIKTRGQQATLRCSPISGHTSVYWYQQALGLGLQFLLWYDEGEERNRGNFPPRFSGRQFPNYSSELNVNALELEDSALYLCASSPRSRETQYFGPGTRLLVL.

The chain links TRBV30 to TRBJ1-2; D is uncertain. This CDR3 contains 13 residues. V was shortened by 0 bases and J by 4 bases, with 9 bases between the two germline ends. Germline lookup yields CDR1 GTSNPN and CDR2 SVGIG (reference sequence). The CDR3 DNA is TGTGCCTGGAGTGTACTGGGCGCCTATGGCTACACCTTC. This codes for CAWSVLGAYGYTF.

The chain combines TRBV9 with TRBJ2-5; TRBD2 matches 9 bases. Germline trimming cut 3 bases from V and 1 base from J; bases unmatched to any gene: 7. Germline CDR1 SGDLS, CDR2 YYNGEE. The CDR3 has 16 amino acids. This CDR3 reads CASSGPVAGVQETQYF. CDR3 DNA sequence: TGTGCCAGCAGCGGACCGGTAGCGGGGGTCCAAGAGACCCAGTACTTC.

The V and J genes are TRBV6-5 and TRBJ1-2; the match to TRBD1 covers 8 bases. After removal of 6 bases from V and 8 bases from J, the junction contained 8 bases not matched to a gene. The CDR3 spans 13 residues. Germline-derived CDR1 and CDR2 are MNHEY and SVGAGI. The CDR3: CASRADRAQGYTF. As DNA, the CDR3 is TGTGCCAGCAGAGCGGACAGGGCTCAAGGCTACACCTTC.

This clone was recorded only once. This chain links TRBV24-1 with TRBJ1-5; possible D gene TRBD1, 6 bases. CDR3 length: 12 residues. Germline V CDR1 and CDR2: KGHDR, SFDVKD. Trimming cost V 12 bases and J 2 bases, with 10 bases left between them. The CDR3 nucleotides are TGTGCCTTTCAGGGGTGCAATCAGCCCCAGCATTTT. Encoded protein: CAFQGCNQPQHF.

The table lists this clone with a count of one. The chain is built from TRBV28 and TRBJ2-5, with 8 bases fitting TRBD2. Germline V lookup: CDR1 MDHEN, CDR2 SYDVKM. The CDR3 is made up of 14 amino acids. With 6 bases clipped from V and 5 bases from J, the junction kept 8 bases outside the gene matches. CDR3 amino acids: CASRTGGARETQYF. DNA for the CDR3: TGTGCCAGCAGAACGGGAGGGGCCAGGGAGACCCAGTACTTC. Combining the CDR3 with reference TRBV28 and TRBJ2-5 gives the whole variable domain DVKVTQSSRYLVKRTGEKVFLECVQDMDHENMFWYRQDPGLGLRLIYFSYDVKMKEKGDIPEGYSVSREKKERFSLILESASTNQTSMYLCASRTGGARETQYFGPGTRLLVL.

The chain recombines TRBV29-1 with TRBJ1-2; 10 bases are shared with TRBD1. The CDR3 contains 15 residues. Germline CDR1 is SQVTM and CDR2 is ANQGSEA. The V and J ends lost 5 bases and 4 bases, in that order; junction bases with no gene match: 10. The CDR3 protein is CSVPGQGEWVYGYTF. CDR3 DNA sequence: TGCAGCGTTCCCGGACAGGGGGAGTGGGTCTATGGCTACACCTTC.

The CDR3 DNA sequence: TGTGCCAGTCAGACAGAAGTACAAGAGACCCAGTACTTC. Protein product: CASQTEVQETQYF. The chain combines TRBV2 with TRBJ2-5; weak D call: TRBD1 (5 bases). Germline CDR1 is SNHLY and CDR2 is FYNNEI. The CDR3 runs 13 residues. V lost 9 bases, J lost 2 bases, and 13 bases lay in between.

This clone came up once. The rearrangement uses TRBV29-1 and TRBJ1-5; possibly TRBD1 for D (6 bases). The V end was cut by 4 bases, the J end by 5 bases, with 15 bases between. CDR3 length equals 14 residues. CDR1 is SQVTM, CDR2 ANQGSEA, per germline. The CDR3 loop is CSVAMGTGHQPQHF. In DNA, the CDR3 is TGCAGCGTTGCGATGGGAACAGGGCATCAGCCCCAGCATTTT.

CDR3 sequence reads: CASSSSGRNEKLFF. The CDR3 coding sequence is TGTGCCAGCAGCTCATCAGGCCGTAATGAAAAACTGTTTTTT. J is TRBJ1-4 and V is TRBV7-9; unclear D gene. V was cut by 4 bases and J by 4 bases, with 10 bases left in between. The CDR3 runs 14 residues. Germline V lookup: CDR1 SEHNR, CDR2 FQNEAQ (reference sequence).

This clone was counted once. The V call is TRBV10-3, the J call TRBJ1-2, with a weak D call TRBD1 (5 bases). CDR3 length: 14 amino acids. Germline CDR1 and CDR2: ENHRY and SYGVKD. The ends were cut back, 6 bases at V and 6 bases at J, with 17 bases in the middle. The CDR3 sequence is CAISFSGGSDGYTF. In DNA, the CDR3 is TGTGCCATCAGCTTCTCTGGGGGGAGTGATGGCTACACCTTC.

This chain uses TRBV4-2 with TRBJ1-1; the D is unclear. Germline loops: CDR1 LGHNA, CDR2 YNFKEQ. V was shortened by 3 bases and J by 4 bases, with 12 bases between the two germline ends. The length of the CDR3 is 14 residues. CDR3 in amino acids: CASSHWGGITEAFF. The CDR3 nucleotides read TGTGCCAGCAGCCACTGGGGAGGGATCACTGAAGCTTTCTTT.

The chain has TRBV19 and TRBJ1-1; TRBD1 might be the D (6 bases). Germline V gives CDR1 LNHDA, CDR2 SQIVND (reference sequence). CDR3 length equals 14 residues. V dropped 4 bases and J dropped 4 bases, with 13 bases sitting between them. The CDR3 protein is CASSTREGGTEAFF. CDR3 in DNA: TGTGCCAGTAGTACGCGCGAAGGGGGCACTGAAGCTTTCTTT.

This clone was seen only once. The rearrangement joins TRBV6-4 to TRBJ2-1, with 11 positions matching TRBD2. Looked up from germline, CDR1 is MRHNA and CDR2 is SNTAGT. The CDR3 covers 16 residues. V trimming: 6 bases; J trimming: 5 bases; junction bases outside the gene matches: 9. CDR3 sequence reads: CASSKSVSGRDNEQFF. The CDR3 DNA reads as TGTGCCAGCAGCAAATCGGTTAGCGGGAGGGACAATGAGCAGTTCTTC.

The chain has TRBV6-5 and TRBJ1-1; perhaps TRBD1 as D (6 bases). Trimming took off 5 bases at V and 4 bases at J, with 11 bases between the two ends. CDR3 length equals 13 residues. The germline V gene encodes CDR1 MNHEY and CDR2 SVGAGI. CDR3 sequence reads: CASSPQGGTEAFF. The CDR3 DNA is TGTGCCAGCAGTCCACAGGGCGGCACTGAAGCTTTCTTT.

The chain joins TRBV29-1 to TRBJ1-1; D is undetermined. Germline assignment: CDR1 SQVTM and CDR2 ANQGSEA. This CDR3 contains 13 residues. The V and J ends lost 8 bases and 0 bases respectively, with 13 bases between them. The CDR3 loop reads CSSSAGMNTEAFF. As DNA, the CDR3 is TGCAGCTCAAGTGCGGGGATGAACACTGAAGCTTTCTTT.